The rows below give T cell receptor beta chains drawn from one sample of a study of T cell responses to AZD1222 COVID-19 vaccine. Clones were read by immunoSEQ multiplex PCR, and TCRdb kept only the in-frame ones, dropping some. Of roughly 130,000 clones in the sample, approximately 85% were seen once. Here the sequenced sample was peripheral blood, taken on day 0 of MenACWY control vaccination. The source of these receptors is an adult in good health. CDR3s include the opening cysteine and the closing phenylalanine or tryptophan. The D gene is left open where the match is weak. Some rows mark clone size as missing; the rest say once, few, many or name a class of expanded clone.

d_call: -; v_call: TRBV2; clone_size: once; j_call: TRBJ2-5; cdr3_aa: CASSEPGETQYF; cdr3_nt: TGTGCCAGCAGTGAACCCGGGGAGACCCAGTACTTC
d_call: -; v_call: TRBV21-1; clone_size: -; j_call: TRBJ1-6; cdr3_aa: CASGIPWYNSPLHF; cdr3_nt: TGTGCCAGCGGGATACCGTGGTATAATTCACCCCTCCACTTT
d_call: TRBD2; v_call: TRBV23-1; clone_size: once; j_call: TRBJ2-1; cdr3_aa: CASRCGTSGYNEQFF; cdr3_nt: TGCGCCAGCAGGTGCGGGACTAGCGGATACAATGAGCAGTTCTTC
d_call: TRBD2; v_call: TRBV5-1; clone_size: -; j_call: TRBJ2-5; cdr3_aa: CASSLTGLAGVGETQYF; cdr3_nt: TGCGCCAGCAGCTTGACGGGACTAGCGGGAGTGGGGGAGACCCAGTACTTC
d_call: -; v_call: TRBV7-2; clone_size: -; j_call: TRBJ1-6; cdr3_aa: CASSSSPRSSPLHF; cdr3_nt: TGTGCCAGCAGTAGTAGTCCAAGGAGTTCACCCCTCCACTTT
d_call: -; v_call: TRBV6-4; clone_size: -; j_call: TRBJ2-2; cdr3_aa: CASSATEDTGELFF; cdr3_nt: TGTGCCAGCAGTGCAACAGAAGACACCGGGGAGCTGTTTTTT
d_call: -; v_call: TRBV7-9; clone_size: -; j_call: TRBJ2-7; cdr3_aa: CASSLGVGLLEQYF; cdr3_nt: TGTGCCAGCAGCTTAGGTGTCGGCCTTCTCGAGCAGTACTTC
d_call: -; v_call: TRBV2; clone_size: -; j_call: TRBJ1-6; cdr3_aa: CASTPATGGYSPLHF; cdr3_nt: TGTGCCAGCACCCCGGCCACTGGGGGGTATTCACCCCTCCACTTT
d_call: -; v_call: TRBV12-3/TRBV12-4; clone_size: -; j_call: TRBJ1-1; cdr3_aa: CASSFGQNTEAFF; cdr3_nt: TGTGCCAGCAGTTTCGGACAGAACACTGAAGCTTTCTTT
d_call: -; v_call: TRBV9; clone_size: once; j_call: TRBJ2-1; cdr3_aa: CASSLLGHHLNEQFF; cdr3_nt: TGTGCCAGCAGCCTCCTGGGACACCATCTCAATGAGCAGTTCTTC
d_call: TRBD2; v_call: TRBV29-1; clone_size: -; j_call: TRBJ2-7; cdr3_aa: CSVARSLSSGGVGGEQYF; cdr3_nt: TGCAGCGTCGCCCGATCTCTCTCTAGCGGCGGAGTCGGAGGCGAGCAGTACTTC
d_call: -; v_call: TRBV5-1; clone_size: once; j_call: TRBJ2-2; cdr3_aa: CASSLAVGPGELFF; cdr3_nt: TGCGCCAGCAGCTTGGCCGTCGGACCCGGGGAGCTGTTTTTT
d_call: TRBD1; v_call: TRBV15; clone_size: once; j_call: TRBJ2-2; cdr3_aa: CATSRAPGQGDTGELFF; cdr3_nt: TGTGCCACCAGCAGGGCGCCGGGACAGGGAGACACCGGGGAGCTGTTTTTT
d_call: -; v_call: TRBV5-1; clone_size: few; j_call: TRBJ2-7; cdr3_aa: CASSLGDRNYEQYF; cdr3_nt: TGCGCCAGCAGCTTGGGAGACAGAAACTACGAGCAGTACTTC
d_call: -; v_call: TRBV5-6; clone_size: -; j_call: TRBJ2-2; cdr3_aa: CASSLAAGELFF; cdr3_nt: TGTGCCAGCAGCTTGGCTGCCGGGGAGCTGTTTTTT
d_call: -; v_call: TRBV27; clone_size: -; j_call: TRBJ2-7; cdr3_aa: CASREAVAVTYEQYF; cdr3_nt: TGTGCCAGCAGAGAGGCGGTAGCGGTCACCTACGAGCAGTACTTC
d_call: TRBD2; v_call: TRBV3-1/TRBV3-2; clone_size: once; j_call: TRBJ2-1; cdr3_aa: CASSPSPGLAGRNEQFF; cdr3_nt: TGTGCCAGCAGCCCTTCCCCGGGGCTAGCGGGGCGCAATGAGCAGTTCTTC
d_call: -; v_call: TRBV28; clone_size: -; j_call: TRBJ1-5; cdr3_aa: CASSFEWRQPQHF; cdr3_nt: TGTGCCAGCAGTTTTGAGTGGCGTCAGCCCCAGCATTTT
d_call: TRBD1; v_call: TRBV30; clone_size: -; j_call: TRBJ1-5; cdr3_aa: CAWGDRGSNQPQHF; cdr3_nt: TGTGCCTGGGGTGACAGGGGAAGCAATCAGCCCCAGCATTTT
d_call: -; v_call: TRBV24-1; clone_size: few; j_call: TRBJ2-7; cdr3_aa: CATSDGPYEQYF; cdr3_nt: TGTGCCACCAGTGACGGTCCCTACGAGCAGTACTTC
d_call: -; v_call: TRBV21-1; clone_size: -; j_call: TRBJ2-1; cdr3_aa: CASSKLQREGPPYNEQFF; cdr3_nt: TGTGCCAGCAGCAAACTGCAGCGGGAGGGCCCTCCGTACAATGAGCAGTTCTTC
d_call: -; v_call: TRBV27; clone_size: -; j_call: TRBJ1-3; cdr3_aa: CASRFRSGNTIYF; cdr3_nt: TGTGCCAGCAGATTCCGCTCTGGAAACACCATATATTTT
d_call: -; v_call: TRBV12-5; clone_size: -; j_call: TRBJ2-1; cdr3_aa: CASGLVEEANVVNEQFF; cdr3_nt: TGTGCTAGTGGTTTGGTGGAGGAGGCAAATGTTGTCAATGAGCAGTTCTTC
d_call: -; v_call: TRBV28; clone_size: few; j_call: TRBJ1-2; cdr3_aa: CASSFAAGGYTF; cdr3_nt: TGTGCCAGCAGTTTTGCCGCCGGCGGCTACACCTTC
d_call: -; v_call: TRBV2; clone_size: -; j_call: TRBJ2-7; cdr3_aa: CASSRDRTHEQYF; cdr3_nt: TGTGCCAGCAGTAGAGACAGGACCCACGAGCAGTACTTC
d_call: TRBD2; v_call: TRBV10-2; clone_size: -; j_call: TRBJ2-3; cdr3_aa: CASTGGRLTDTQYF; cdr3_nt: TGCGCCAGCACTGGCGGGAGGCTCACAGATACGCAGTATTTT
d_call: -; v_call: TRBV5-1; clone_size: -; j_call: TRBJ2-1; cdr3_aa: CASSSSGVPYNEQFF; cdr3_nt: TGCGCCAGCAGCTCCTCGGGAGTCCCCTACAATGAGCAGTTCTTC
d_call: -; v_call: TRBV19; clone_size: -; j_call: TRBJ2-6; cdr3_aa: CASSGRVVSGANVLTF; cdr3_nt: TGTGCCAGTAGTGGACGGGTCGTCTCTGGGGCCAACGTCCTGACTTTC
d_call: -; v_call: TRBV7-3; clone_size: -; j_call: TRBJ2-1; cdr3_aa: CASSLYTGEQFF; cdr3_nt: TGTGCCAGCAGCTTATATACCGGTGAGCAGTTCTTC
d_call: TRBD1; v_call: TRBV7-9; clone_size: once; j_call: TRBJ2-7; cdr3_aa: CASSYTGTGLSYEQYF; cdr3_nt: TGTGCCAGCAGCTATACCGGGACAGGCCTCTCCTACGAGCAGTACTTC
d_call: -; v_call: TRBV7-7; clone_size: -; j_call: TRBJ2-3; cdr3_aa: CASSPVGDSGGADTQYF; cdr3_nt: TGTGCCAGCAGCCCGGTGGGGGACTCTGGGGGCGCAGATACGCAGTATTTT
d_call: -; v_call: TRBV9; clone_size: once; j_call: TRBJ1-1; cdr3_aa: CASSVAPNQQVTEAFF; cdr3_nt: TGTGCCAGCAGCGTAGCTCCCAACCAGCAGGTCACTGAAGCTTTCTTT
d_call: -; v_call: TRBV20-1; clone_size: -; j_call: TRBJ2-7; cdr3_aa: CSAGAQTIVSSEQYF; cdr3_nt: TGCAGTGCTGGTGCCCAAACGATAGTTTCCTCCGAGCAGTACTTC
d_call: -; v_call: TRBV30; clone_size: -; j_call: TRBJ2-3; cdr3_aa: CAWRRGFSTDTQYF; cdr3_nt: TGTGCCTGGAGGCGAGGCTTTAGCACAGATACGCAGTATTTT
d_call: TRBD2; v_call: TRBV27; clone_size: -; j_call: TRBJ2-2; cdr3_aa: CASSFRLAGGTGELFF; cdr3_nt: TGTGCCAGCAGTTTTCGGCTAGCGGGAGGCACCGGGGAGCTGTTTTTT
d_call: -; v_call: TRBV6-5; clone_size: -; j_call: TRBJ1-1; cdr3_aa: CASSTGRRNTEAFF; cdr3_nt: TGTGCCAGCAGTACGGGACGGAGGAACACTGAAGCTTTCTTT
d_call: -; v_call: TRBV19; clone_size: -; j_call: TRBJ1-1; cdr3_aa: CASNRDTPRRNTEAFF; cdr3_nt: TGTGCCAGTAACCGGGACACCCCTCGGCGGAACACTGAAGCTTTCTTT